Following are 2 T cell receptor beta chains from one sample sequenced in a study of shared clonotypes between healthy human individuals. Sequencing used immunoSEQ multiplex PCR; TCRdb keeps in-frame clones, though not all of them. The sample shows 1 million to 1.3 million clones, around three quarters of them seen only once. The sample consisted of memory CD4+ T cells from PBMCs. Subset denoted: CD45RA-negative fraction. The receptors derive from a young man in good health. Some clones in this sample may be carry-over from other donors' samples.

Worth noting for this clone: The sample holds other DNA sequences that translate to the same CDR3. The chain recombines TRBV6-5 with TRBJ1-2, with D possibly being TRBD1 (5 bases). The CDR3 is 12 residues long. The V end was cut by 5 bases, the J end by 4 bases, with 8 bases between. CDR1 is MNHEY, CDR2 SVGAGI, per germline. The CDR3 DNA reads TGTGCCAGCAGTCCCGGGGGCTATGGCTACACCTTC. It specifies CASSPGGYGYTF.

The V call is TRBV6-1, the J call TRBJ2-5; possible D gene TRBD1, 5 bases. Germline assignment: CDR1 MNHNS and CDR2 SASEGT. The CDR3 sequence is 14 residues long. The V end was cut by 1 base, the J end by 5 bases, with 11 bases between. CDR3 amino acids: CASSEVGRVETQYF. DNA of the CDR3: TGTGCCAGCAGTGAAGTGGGCAGGGTGGAGACCCAGTACTTC.